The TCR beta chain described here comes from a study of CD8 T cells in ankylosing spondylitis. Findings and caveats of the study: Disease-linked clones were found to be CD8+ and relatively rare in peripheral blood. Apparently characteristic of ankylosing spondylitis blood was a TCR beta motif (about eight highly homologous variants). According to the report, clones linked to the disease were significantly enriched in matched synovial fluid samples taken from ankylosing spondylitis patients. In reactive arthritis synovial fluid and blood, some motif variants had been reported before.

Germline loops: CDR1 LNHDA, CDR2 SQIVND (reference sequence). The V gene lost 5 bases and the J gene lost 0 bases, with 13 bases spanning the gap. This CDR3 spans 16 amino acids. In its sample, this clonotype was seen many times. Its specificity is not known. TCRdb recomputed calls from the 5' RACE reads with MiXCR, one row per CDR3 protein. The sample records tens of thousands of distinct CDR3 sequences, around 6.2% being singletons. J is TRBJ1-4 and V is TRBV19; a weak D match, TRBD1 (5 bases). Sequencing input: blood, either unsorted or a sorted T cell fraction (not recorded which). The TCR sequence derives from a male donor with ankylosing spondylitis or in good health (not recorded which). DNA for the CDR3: TGTGCCAGTAGTGGCCGGGACGCCACAACTAATGAAAAACTGTTTTTT. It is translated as CASSGRDATTNEKLFF.